The next 29 T cell receptor beta chains were all read from a single sample in a study of cytomegalovirus exposure and HLA in healthy donors. The PCR contained 60 Vbeta and 13 Jbeta primers. This table comes from immunoSEQ multiplex PCR, and its TCRdb copy is limited to in-frame clones, with some not included. Altogether about 130,000 clones are present, 84% being singletons, with the ten largest covering 2.5% to 3.5%. The specimen was PBMCs. The source is a woman aged 18-29 years in good health and CMV-seropositive.

The rearrangement uses TRBV23-1 and TRBJ2-1; 7 positions agree with TRBD1. Being an ORF, TRBV23-1 has a function that is uncertain. J gave up 15 bases and V 2 bases, and 4 bases lay outside the gene matches. The length of the CDR3 is 11 residues. CDR3 in DNA: TGCGCCAGCAGTCAACGACAGGGAACGTTCTTC. Translated, it gives CASSQRQGTFF.

This clone was observed at least ten times. The V gene is TRBV4-1, the J gene TRBJ2-2; tentatively, D is TRBD2 (5 bases). The V end lost 0 bases, the J end lost 7 bases, and 15 bases lay between the germline ends. Germline CDR1 reads MGHRA; CDR2 reads YSYEKL. The CDR3 is made up of 16 amino acids. The CDR3 region is CASSQEGQRSLGELFF. In nucleotides, the CDR3 is TGCGCCAGCAGCCAAGAGGGCCAGCGGTCCCTCGGGGAGCTGTTTTTT.

This chain connects TRBV10-1 to TRBJ2-1; the D gene is possibly TRBD2 (6 bases). The germline V and J ends were trimmed by 3 bases and 9 bases, with 21 bases remaining between them. The CDR3 has 16 amino acids. Germline assignment: CDR1 WNHNN and CDR2 SYGVQD (reference sequence). This chain's CDR3 is CASSEDWGEDMGEQFF. The CDR3 bases are TGCGCCAGCAGTGAAGACTGGGGGGAGGACATGGGTGAGCAGTTCTTC.

The chain links TRBV5-6 to TRBJ1-2; D ambiguous. The CDR3 runs to 14 residues. Germline V gene data show CDR1 as SGHDT and CDR2 as YYEEEE. The V end was cut by 1 base, the J end by 4 bases, with 11 bases between. CDR3 bases: TGTGCCAGCAGCTTGCCAACCAGCGGCTATGGCTACACCTTC. Translation: CASSLPTSGYGYTF.

This clone was detected only once. The V and J genes are TRBV6-1 and TRBJ1-1; D unclear. This CDR3 has 13 residues. Germline CDR1 reads MNHNS; CDR2 reads SASEGT. The V gene lost 2 bases and the J gene lost 1 base, with 5 bases spanning the gap. CDR3 DNA: TGTGCCAGCAGTGAAACACCGAACACTGAAGCTTTCTTT. Its protein is CASSETPNTEAFF.

This sequence joins TRBV5-1 and TRBJ2-1; 8 bases match TRBD2. This CDR3 comprises 16 residues. V shed 3 bases and J 10 bases; nucleotides not matched to a gene: 15. Germline CDR1 reads SGHRS; CDR2 reads YFSETQ. Here the CDR3 reads CASSSPADGGGKEQFF. The CDR3 bases are TGCGCCAGCAGCTCGCCGGCGGACGGGGGGGGAAAGGAGCAGTTCTTC.

As for this clone: The junction and the germline gene differ at one end; a read error may be behind it. This chain uses TRBV6-6 with TRBJ2-7; D may be TRBD1 (6 bases). The CDR3 runs 13 residues. The germline gives CDR1 MNHNY, CDR2 SVGAGI (reference sequence). CDR3: CASSYSKEQGTHF. CDR3 DNA sequence: TGTGCCAGCAGTTACTCGAAAGAACAGGGTACGCACTTC.

Written as DNA, the CDR3 is TGTGCCAGCAGCTCGCAGGGGGTGATGGATCAGCCCCAGCATTTT. This gives the protein CASSSQGVMDQPQHF. V gene TRBV5-6 combines with J gene TRBJ1-5; 7 bases agree with TRBD1. This CDR3 has 15 amino acids. The junction had 8 bases not matched to a gene; V was cut back by 3 bases and J by 5 bases. Germline V gene data show CDR1 as SGHDT and CDR2 as YYEEEE. Supplemented by reference TRBV5-6 and TRBJ1-5, the full variable domain reads DAGVTQSPTHLIKTRGQQVTLRCSPKSGHDTVSWYQQALGQGPQFIFQYYEEEERQRGNFPDRFSGHQFPNYSSELNVNALLLGDSALYLCASSSQGVMDQPQHFGDGTRLSIL.

The chain joins TRBV5-1 to TRBJ2-7; the match to TRBD2 covers 8 bases. There are 15 residues in the CDR3. Per germline, CDR1 SGHRS and CDR2 YFSETQ. Trimming cost V 5 bases and J 6 bases; bases outside gene matches: 13. The CDR3 loop reads CASRGLPGGAFEQYF. Written as DNA, the CDR3 is TGCGCCAGCAGAGGTCTCCCGGGGGGGGCTTTCGAGCAGTACTTC. Variable domain in full (rest from reference TRBV5-1 and TRBJ2-7): KAGVTQTPRYLIKTRGQQVTLSCSPISGHRSVSWYQQTPGQGLQFLFEYFSETQRNKGNFPGRFSGRQFSNSRSEMNVSTLELGDSALYLCASRGLPGGAFEQYFGPGTRLTVT.

The chain recombines TRBV2 with TRBJ2-1, with 12 bases matching TRBD1. Germline CDR1 and CDR2: SNHLY and FYNNEI. The CDR3 extends over 15 amino acids. With 1 base clipped from V and 6 bases from J, the junction kept 1 base outside the gene matches. The CDR3 protein is CASSEVGQGANEQFF. DNA for the CDR3: TGTGCCAGCAGTGAAGTGGGACAGGGGGCCAATGAGCAGTTCTTC. Full variable domain (missing parts from reference TRBV2 and TRBJ2-1): EPEVTQTPSHQVTQMGQEVILRCVPISNHLYFYWYRQILGQKVEFLVSFYNNEISEKSEIFDDQFSVERPDGSNFTLKIRSTKLEDSAMYFCASSEVGQGANEQFFGPGTRLTVL.

The chain joins TRBV15 to TRBJ1-6, with TRBD1 matching 8 bases. Looked up from germline, CDR1 is LNHNV and CDR2 is YYDKDF (reference sequence). V was clipped by 1 base and J by 8 bases; unmatched bases: 1. The CDR3 consists of 14 residues. CDR3 coding DNA: TGTGCCACCAGCAGAGGGGGACAGGATTCACCCCTCCACTTT. Residues: CATSRGGQDSPLHF.

The V call is TRBV5-8, the J call TRBJ2-1, with TRBD2 as a possible D gene (6 bases). The CDR3 is 15 residues long. The germline V gene has CDR1 SGHTS and CDR2 YDEGEE. Trimming shortened V by 2 bases and J by 8 bases, and 17 bases separated the two germline ends. The CDR3 bases are TGTGCCAGCAGCTTTACTAGCACCGTATTAGATGAGCAGTTCTTC. This encodes CASSFTSTVLDEQFF.

V gene TRBV19 combines with J gene TRBJ1-6; D not certain. Germline CDR1 is LNHDA and CDR2 is SQIVND (reference sequence). V shed 1 base and J shed 12 bases, with 7 bases lying between them. The CDR3 sequence is 12 residues long. DNA of the CDR3: TGTGCCAGTAGTATAGCTGTCGGACCCCTCCACTTT. Translating it yields CASSIAVGPLHF. Based on the CDR3 plus reference TRBV19 and TRBJ1-6, the full variable domain is DGGITQSPKYLFRKEGQNVTLSCEQNLNHDAMYWYRQDPGQGLRLIYYSQIVNDFQKGDIAEGYSVSREKKESFPLTVTSAQKNPTAFYLCASSIAVGPLHFGNGTRLTVT.

The rearrangement uses TRBV7-6 and TRBJ1-1; D call uncertain. The germline CDR1 and CDR2 sequences are SGHVS and FNYEAQ. The CDR3 contains 12 residues. V was trimmed by 3 bases and J by 1 base, leaving 3 bases between them. CDR3: CASSFGNTEAFF. As DNA, the CDR3 is TGTGCCAGCAGCTTCGGGAACACTGAAGCTTTCTTT.

The rearrangement joins TRBV9 to TRBJ2-7; 9 positions match TRBD2. Germline V gives CDR1 SGDLS, CDR2 YYNGEE. This CDR3 spans 15 amino acids. V was pared by 4 bases and J by 4 bases, with 9 bases of the junction left unmatched. The CDR3 protein is CASSPRVAGEYEQYF. As DNA, the CDR3 is TGTGCCAGCAGCCCTCGGGTAGCGGGAGAGTACGAGCAGTACTTC.

CDR3 DNA: TGTGCCAGCAGCACGGGGACAGGGCTCGTGGAGACCCAGTACTTC. It translates to CASSTGTGLVETQYF. The V and J genes are TRBV7-9 and TRBJ2-5; TRBD1 agrees at 9 bases. V shed 5 bases, J shed 5 bases, and the junction held 9 bases outside the gene matches. Germline CDR1 reads SEHNR; CDR2 reads FQNEAQ (reference sequence). This CDR3 has 15 amino acids.

The V call is TRBV2, the J call TRBJ1-6, with D possibly matching TRBD1 (5 bases). Germline V lookup: CDR1 SNHLY, CDR2 FYNNEI. Trimming shortened V by 2 bases and J by 8 bases, and 7 bases separated the two germline ends. This CDR3 has 13 residues. Written as DNA, the CDR3 is TGTGCCAGCAGTGAATGGGGGGATTCACCCCTCCACTTT. Translation: CASSEWGDSPLHF. The full variable domain, rest sourced from reference TRBV2 and TRBJ1-6, is EPEVTQTPSHQVTQMGQEVILRCVPISNHLYFYWYRQILGQKVEFLVSFYNNEISEKSEIFDDQFSVERPDGSNFTLKIRSTKLEDSAMYFCASSEWGDSPLHFGNGTRLTVT.

This clone was seen only once. The chain links TRBV5-4 to TRBJ2-3; D possibly corresponds to TRBD2 (5 bases). This CDR3 is 16 amino acids long. In germline, CDR1 is SGHNT, CDR2 YYREEE (reference sequence). Trimming left V 3 bases short and J 1 base short, with 15 bases between. As DNA, the CDR3 is TGTGCCAGCAGCTGGGAGCGGAGCGTGGGCACAGATACGCAGTATTTT. Encoded protein: CASSWERSVGTDTQYF.

The genes are TRBV9 and TRBJ1-1; D is unresolved. This CDR3 has 14 amino acids. Germline V gene data show CDR1 as SGDLS and CDR2 as YYNGEE. V lost 0 bases and J 1 base, leaving 7 bases between the germline ends. DNA for the CDR3: TGTGCCAGCAGCGTAGCTCTCGGGAACACTGAAGCTTTCTTT. This sequence encodes CASSVALGNTEAFF.

J is TRBJ2-1 and V is TRBV28; TRBD2 aligns across 8 bases. The CDR3 has 13 amino acids. The ends lost 10 bases at V and 5 bases at J; junction bases unmatched: 7. Germline values: CDR1 MDHEN, CDR2 SYDVKM. CDR3 nucleotides: TGTGCCACTGACGGGGGGGGGAACAATGAGCAGTTCTTC. The encoded protein is CATDGGGNNEQFF.

In its sample, this clone was seen a few times. One end of the junction varies from germline; a read error may be responsible. The chain has TRBV29-1 and TRBJ1-1; 8 bases match TRBD1. CDR1 and CDR2 from the germline V gene are SQVTM and ANQGSEA. CDR3 length equals 14 residues. CDR3: CSVESQGANAEAFF. CDR3 in DNA: TGCAGCGTTGAAAGCCAGGGGGCGAACGCTGAAGCTTTCTTT.

The gene calls are TRBV7-9 and TRBJ2-7; 9 positions agree with TRBD1. Germline V gene data show CDR1 as SEHNR and CDR2 as FQNEAQ (reference sequence). The length of the CDR3 is 17 residues. With V trimmed by 1 base and J by 2 bases, 9 bases remained unmatched. The CDR3, as DNA: TGTGCCAGCAGCTTAGAGACAGGGGGAAGGGTCACCTACGAGCAGTACTTC. Protein product: CASSLETGGRVTYEQYF.

The rearrangement joins TRBV6-1 to TRBJ1-2, with a tentative D call TRBD1 (5 bases). The germline CDR1 and CDR2 sequences are MNHNS and SASEGT. This CDR3 spans 14 amino acids. V was cut by 3 bases and J by 4 bases, with 12 bases left in between. CDR3 DNA sequence: TGTGCCAGCAGTGAGGCCCAGGGCACCTATGGCTACACCTTC. Encoded protein: CASSEAQGTYGYTF.

J is TRBJ2-7 and V is TRBV27; 9 nucleotides align to TRBD1. This CDR3 is 15 amino acids long. Germline V gene sequence: CDR1 MNHEY, CDR2 SMNVEV (reference sequence). Trimming took 9 bases from V and 1 from J; bases not matched to a gene: 10. The CDR3 protein is CASSGGTGPSYEQYF. In DNA form, the CDR3 reads TGTGCCAGTTCAGGTGGGACAGGGCCGTCCTACGAGCAGTACTTC.

The CDR3 sequence: CASSLGLNQPQHF. CDR3 DNA: TGTGCCAGCAGCTTAGGGCTTAATCAGCCCCAGCATTTT. The chain recombines TRBV7-9 with TRBJ1-5; D not resolved. The CDR3 is made up of 13 amino acids. Germline assignment: CDR1 SEHNR and CDR2 FQNEAQ (reference sequence). V was clipped by 1 base and J by 4 bases, with 5 bases between them.

Only one count was recorded for this clone. The chain uses TRBV2 and TRBJ2-5; no reliable D call. V was shortened by 8 bases and J by 5 bases, with 21 bases between the two germline ends. Germline V CDR1 and CDR2: SNHLY, FYNNEI. The CDR3 length is 15 residues. The CDR3 region has the DNA TGTGCCAGCTATCCCCCGGATCCAATGCGGGAGACCCAGTACTTC. It codes for CASYPPDPMRETQYF.

This clone was seen just once. The chain links TRBV6-1 to TRBJ2-1; D ambiguous. The length of the CDR3 is 13 residues. Per the germline V gene, CDR1 is MNHNS and CDR2 is SASEGT. V shed 1 base and J shed 4 bases, with 5 bases lying between them. CDR3 sequence: CASSEGRYNEQFF. CDR3 coding DNA: TGTGCCAGCAGTGAAGGGCGGTACAATGAGCAGTTCTTC.

This clone turned up a few times. The J gene is TRBJ1-2, the V gene TRBV4-2, with 8 bases fitting TRBD1. Germline assignment: CDR1 LGHNA and CDR2 YNFKEQ. Trimming removed 0 bases from V and 5 bases from J; junction bases left unmatched: 2. The CDR3 runs to 14 residues. The CDR3 protein is CASSQETGGYGYTF. The DNA for the CDR3 is TGTGCCAGCAGCCAAGAAACAGGGGGTTATGGCTACACCTTC.

CDR3 sequence (DNA): TGTGCCACAGCTAGCACCGAGCAGTACTTC. Encoded protein: CATASTEQYF. This chain uses TRBV10-3 with TRBJ2-7; D perhaps matches TRBD2 (5 bases). The CDR3 has 10 amino acids. Trimming left V 10 bases short and J 6 bases short, with 10 bases between. Germline assignment: CDR1 ENHRY and CDR2 SYGVKD.